This T cell receptor (beta chain) was recorded in a study of Graves' ophthalmopathy and Graves' hyperthyroidism. Overall study findings and caveats: Most thyroid clonotypes expanded beyond 0.001 frequency were also found in blood.

Moderately to severely active ophthalmopathy under 3 months, CAS at least 3, NOSPECS at least 4. The PBMC fraction was derived from 9.5 to 10 ml of fresh peripheral blood. With 0 bases removed from V and 0 bases from J, the gap between germline ends came to 9 bases. This CDR3 has 16 residues. Germline V gene sequence: CDR1 SGHRS, CDR2 YFSETQ. On this clonotype: Its antigen remains unidentified.

Amplification of TCR beta CDR3 regions used RNA transcripts. Second-round multiplex PCR followed a first-round RT-PCR using HTBI primers. One entry per CDR3 protein, called by TCRdb with MiXCR from the multiplex PCR reads. The profile covers about 660,000 distinct CDR3 sequences, with over 40% appearing a single time and 3.3% taken by the ten largest. V usage is TRBV5-1 and J usage is TRBJ1-4; D gene uncertain. What was sequenced was peripheral blood. The TCR originated in an adult man with Graves' ophthalmopathy. The CDR3 DNA follows: TGCGCCAGCAGCTTGGCGGGCAGAACAACTAATGAAAAACTGTTTTTT. This codes for CASSLAGRTTNEKLFF. Using reference TRBV5-1 and TRBJ1-4 for the parts outside the CDR3, the full variable domain is KAGVTQTPRYLIKTRGQQVTLSCSPISGHRSVSWYQQTPGQGLQFLFEYFSETQRNKGNFPGRFSGRQFSNSRSEMNVSTLELGDSALYLCASSLAGRTTNEKLFFGSGTQLSVL.